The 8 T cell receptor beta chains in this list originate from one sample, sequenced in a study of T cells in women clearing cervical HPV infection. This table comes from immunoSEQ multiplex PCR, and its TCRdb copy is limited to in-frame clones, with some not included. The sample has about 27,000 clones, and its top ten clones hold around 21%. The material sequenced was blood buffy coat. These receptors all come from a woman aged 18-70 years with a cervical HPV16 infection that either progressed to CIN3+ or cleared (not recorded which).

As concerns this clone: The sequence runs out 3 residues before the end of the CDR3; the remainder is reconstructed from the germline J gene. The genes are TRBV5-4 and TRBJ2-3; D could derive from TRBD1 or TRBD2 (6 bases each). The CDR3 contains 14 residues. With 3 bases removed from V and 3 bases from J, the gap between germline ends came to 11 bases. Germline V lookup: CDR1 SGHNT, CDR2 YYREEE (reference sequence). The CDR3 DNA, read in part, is TGTGCCAGCAGCTCCCAGGGGAGGACAGATACG. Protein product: CASSSQGRTDT. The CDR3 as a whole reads CASSSQGRTDTQYF.

The CDR3 loop reads CASSPYRTSGRADTQYF. The sequenced CDR3 bases are TGTGCCAGCTCACCCTACCGGACTAGCGGGAGGGCAGATACG. J is TRBJ2-3 and V is TRBV18; 15 bases are shared with TRBD2. Read data end 3 residues before the CDR3 end; the end is taken from the germline J gene. The CDR3 length is 17 residues. V lost 3 bases to trimming and J lost 4 bases; unmatched junction nucleotides: 5. From germline, CDR1 is KGHSH and CDR2 LQKENI.

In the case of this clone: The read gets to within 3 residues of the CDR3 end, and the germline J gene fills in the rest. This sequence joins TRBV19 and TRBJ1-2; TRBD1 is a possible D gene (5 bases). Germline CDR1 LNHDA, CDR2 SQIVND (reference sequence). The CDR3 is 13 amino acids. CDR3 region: CASSIDRGYDYTF. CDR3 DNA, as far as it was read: TGTGCCAGTAGTATAGATCGGGGGTACGAC.

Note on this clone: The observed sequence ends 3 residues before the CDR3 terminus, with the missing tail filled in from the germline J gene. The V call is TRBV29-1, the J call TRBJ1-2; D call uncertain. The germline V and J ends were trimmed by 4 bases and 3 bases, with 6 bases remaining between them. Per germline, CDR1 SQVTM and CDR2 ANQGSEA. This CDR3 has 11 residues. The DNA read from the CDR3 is TGCAGCGTTGCTGAGGACTATGGC. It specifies CSVAEDYG. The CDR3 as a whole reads CSVAEDYGYTF. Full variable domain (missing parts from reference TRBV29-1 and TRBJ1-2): SAVISQKPSRDICQRGTSLTIQCQVDSQVTMMFWYRQQPGQSLTLIATANQGSEATYESGFVIDKFPISRPNLTFSTLTVSNMSPEDSSIYLCSVAEDYGYTFGSGTRLTVV.

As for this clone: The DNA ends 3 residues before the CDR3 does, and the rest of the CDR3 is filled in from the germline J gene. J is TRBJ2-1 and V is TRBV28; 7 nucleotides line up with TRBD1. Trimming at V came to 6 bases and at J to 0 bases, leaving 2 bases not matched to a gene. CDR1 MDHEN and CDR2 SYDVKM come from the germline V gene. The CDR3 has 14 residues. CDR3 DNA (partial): TGTGCCAGCAGAGGACAGGTCTCCTACAATGAG. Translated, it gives CASRGQVSYNE. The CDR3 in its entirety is CASRGQVSYNEQFF.

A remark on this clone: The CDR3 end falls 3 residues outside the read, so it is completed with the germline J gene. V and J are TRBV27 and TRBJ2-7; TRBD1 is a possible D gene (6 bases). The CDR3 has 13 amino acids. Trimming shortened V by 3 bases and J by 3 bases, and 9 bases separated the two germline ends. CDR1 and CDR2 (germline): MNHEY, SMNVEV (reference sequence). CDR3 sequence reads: CASSFLQGYEQYF. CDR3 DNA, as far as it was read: TGTGCCAGCAGTTTCCTACAGGGCTACGAG.

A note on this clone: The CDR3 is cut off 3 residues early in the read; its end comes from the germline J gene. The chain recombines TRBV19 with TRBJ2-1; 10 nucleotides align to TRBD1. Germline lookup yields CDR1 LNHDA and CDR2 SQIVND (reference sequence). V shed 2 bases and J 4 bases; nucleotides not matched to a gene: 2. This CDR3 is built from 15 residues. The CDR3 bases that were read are TGTGCCAGTAGTATAAGGGACAGGGGATACAATGAG. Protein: CASSIRDRGYNE. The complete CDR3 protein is CASSIRDRGYNEQFF.

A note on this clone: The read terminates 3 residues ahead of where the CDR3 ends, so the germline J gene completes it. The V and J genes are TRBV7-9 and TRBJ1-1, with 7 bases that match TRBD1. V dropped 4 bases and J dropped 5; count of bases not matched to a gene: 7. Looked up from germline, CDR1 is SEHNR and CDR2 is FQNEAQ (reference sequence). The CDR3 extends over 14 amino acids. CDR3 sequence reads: CASSSQPQGTEAFF. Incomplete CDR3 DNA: TGTGCCAGCAGCTCGCAGCCACAGGGGACTGAA.